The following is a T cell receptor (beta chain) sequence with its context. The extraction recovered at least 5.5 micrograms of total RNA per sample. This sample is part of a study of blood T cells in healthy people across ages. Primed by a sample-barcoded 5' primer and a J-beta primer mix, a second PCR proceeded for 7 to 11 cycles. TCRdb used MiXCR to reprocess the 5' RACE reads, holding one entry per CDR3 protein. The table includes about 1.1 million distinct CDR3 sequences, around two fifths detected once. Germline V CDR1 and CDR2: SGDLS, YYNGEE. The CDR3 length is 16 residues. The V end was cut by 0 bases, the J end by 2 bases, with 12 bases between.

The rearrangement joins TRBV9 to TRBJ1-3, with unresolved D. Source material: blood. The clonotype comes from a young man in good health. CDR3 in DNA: TGTGCCAGCAGCGTAGATCTCCGCGGGGCTGGAAACACCATATATTTT. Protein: CASSVDLRGAGNTIYF.